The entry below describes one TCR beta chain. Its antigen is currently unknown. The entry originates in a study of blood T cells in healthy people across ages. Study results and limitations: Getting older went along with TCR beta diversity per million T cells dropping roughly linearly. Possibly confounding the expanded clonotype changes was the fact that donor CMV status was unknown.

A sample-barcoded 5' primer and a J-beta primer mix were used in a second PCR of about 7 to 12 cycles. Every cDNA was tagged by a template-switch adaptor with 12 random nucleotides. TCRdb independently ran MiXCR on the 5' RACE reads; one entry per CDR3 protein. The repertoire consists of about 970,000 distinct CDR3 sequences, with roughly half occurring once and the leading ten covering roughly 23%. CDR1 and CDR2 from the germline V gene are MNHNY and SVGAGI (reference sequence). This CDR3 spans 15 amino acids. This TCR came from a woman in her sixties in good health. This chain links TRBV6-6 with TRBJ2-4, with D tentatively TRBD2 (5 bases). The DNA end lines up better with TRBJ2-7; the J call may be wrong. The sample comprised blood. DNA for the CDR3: TGTGCCAGCAGTTACTCGGAGATCCCGGCGGGCGAGCAGTACTTC. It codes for CASSYSEIPAGEQYF.